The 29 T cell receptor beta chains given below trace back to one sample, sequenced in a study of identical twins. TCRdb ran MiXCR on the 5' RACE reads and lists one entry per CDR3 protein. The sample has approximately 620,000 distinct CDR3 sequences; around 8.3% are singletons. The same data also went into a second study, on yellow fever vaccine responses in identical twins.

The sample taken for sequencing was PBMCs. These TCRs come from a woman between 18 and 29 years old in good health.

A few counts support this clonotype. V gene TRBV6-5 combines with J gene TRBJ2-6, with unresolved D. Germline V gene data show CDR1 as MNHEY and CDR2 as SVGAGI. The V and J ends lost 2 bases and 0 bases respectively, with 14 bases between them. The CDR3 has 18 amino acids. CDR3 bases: TGTGCCAGCAGTTACCTTGAGAAGCTAGGCTCTGGGGCCAACGTCCTGACTTTC. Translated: CASSYLEKLGSGANVLTF.

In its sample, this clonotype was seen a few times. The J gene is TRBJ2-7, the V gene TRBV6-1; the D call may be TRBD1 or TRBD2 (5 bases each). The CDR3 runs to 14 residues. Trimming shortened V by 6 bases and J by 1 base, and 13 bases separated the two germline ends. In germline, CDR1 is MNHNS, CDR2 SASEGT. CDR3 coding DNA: TGTGCCAGCAGCGACCCGGGACGGTCCTACGAGCAGTACTTC. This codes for CASSDPGRSYEQYF.

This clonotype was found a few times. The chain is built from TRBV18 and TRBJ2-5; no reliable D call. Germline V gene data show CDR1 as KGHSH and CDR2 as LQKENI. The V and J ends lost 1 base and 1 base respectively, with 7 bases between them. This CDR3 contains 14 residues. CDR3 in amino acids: CASSPRSGQETQYF. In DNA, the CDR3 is TGTGCCAGCTCACCACGTTCAGGCCAAGAGACCCAGTACTTC.

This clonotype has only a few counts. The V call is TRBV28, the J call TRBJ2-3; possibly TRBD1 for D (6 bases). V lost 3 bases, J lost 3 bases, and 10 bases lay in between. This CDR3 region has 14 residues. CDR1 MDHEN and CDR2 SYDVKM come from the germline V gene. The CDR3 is CASSFRGQTDTQYF. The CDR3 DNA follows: TGTGCCAGCAGTTTCAGAGGACAGACAGATACGCAGTATTTT.

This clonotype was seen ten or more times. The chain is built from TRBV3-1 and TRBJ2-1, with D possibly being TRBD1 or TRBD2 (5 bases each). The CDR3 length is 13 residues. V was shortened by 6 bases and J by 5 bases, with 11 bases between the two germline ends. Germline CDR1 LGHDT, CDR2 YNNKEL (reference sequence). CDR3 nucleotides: TGTGCCAGCAGAGTCCGGGACGACAATGAGCAGTTCTTC. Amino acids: CASRVRDDNEQFF.

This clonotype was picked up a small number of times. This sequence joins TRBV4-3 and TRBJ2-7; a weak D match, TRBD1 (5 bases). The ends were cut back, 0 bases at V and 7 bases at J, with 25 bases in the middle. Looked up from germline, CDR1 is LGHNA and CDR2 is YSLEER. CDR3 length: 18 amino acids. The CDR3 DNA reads TGCGCCAGCAGCCAAGATCCCCCTCGTCAGGGTGTATGCCATGAGCAGTACTTC. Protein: CASSQDPPRQGVCHEQYF.

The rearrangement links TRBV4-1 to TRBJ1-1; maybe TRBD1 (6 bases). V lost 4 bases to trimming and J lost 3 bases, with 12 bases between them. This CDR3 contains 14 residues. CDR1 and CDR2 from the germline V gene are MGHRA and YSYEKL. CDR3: CASSPQGTDTEAFF. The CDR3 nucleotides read TGCGCCAGCAGCCCTCAGGGGACGGACACTGAAGCTTTCTTT.

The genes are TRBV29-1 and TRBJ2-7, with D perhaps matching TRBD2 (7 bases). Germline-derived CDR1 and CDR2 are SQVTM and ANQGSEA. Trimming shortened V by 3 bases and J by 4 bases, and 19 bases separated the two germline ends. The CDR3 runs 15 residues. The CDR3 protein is CSVDGGRGAGYEQYF. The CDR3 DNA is TGCAGCGTTGATGGCGGACGGGGGGCCGGTTACGAGCAGTACTTC.

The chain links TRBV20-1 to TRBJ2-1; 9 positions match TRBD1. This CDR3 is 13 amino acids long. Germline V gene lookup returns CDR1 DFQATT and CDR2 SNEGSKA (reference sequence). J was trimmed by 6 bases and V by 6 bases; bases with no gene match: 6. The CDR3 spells CSAPDRGFNEQFF. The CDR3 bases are TGCAGTGCCCCGGACAGGGGATTCAATGAGCAGTTCTTC.

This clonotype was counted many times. This CDR3 is CASSEGQGKETQYF. CDR3 in DNA: TGTGCCAGCAGTGAAGGGCAGGGGAAAGAGACCCAGTACTTC. The V call is TRBV25-1, the J call TRBJ2-5; D perhaps matches TRBD1 (6 bases). This CDR3 is built from 14 residues. Germline V lookup: CDR1 MGHDK, CDR2 SYGVNS. V was pared by 2 bases and J by 3 bases, with 10 bases between.

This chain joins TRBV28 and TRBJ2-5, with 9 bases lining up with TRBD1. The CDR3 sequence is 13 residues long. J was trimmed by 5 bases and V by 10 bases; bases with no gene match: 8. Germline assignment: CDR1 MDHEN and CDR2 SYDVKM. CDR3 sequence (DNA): TGTGCCACTAAGACAGGGGGAGTGGAGACCCAGTACTTC. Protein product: CATKTGGVETQYF. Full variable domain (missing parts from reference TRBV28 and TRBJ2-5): DVKVTQSSRYLVKRTGEKVFLECVQDMDHENMFWYRQDPGLGLRLIYFSYDVKMKEKGDIPEGYSVSREKKERFSLILESASTNQTSMYLCATKTGGVETQYFGPGTRLLVL.

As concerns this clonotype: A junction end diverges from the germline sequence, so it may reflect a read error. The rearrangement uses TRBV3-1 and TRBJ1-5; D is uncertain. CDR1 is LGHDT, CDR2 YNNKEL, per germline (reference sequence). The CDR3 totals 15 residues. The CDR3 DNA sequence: TGTGCCTGCAGCCAAGGGATGAGAAGCAATCAGCCCCAGCATTTT. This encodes CACSQGMRSNQPQHF.

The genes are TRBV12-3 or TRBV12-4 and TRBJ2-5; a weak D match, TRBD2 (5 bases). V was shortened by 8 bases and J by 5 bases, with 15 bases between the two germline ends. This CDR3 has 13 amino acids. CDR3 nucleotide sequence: TGTGCCAGCCCCGGACTCCTCGGGGAGACCCAGTACTTC. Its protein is CASPGLLGETQYF.

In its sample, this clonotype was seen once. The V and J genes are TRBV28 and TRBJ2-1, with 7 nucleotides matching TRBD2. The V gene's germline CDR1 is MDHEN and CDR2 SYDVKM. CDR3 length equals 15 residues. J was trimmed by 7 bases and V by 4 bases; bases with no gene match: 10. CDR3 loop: CASSSRRWGGNEQFF. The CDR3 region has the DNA TGTGCCAGCAGTTCTCGGCGGTGGGGGGGAAATGAGCAGTTCTTC.

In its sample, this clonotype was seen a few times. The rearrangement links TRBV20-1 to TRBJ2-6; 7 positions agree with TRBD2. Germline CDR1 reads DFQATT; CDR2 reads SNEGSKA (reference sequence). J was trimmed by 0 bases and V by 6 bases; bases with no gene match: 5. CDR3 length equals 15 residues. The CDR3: CSASGGASGANVLTF. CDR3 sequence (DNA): TGCAGTGCGTCGGGAGGCGCCTCTGGGGCCAACGTCCTGACTTTC.

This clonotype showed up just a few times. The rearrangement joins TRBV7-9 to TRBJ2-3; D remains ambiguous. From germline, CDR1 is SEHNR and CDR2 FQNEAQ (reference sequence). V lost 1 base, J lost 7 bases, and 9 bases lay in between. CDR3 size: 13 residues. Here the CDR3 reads CASSLEASHTQYF. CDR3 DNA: TGTGCCAGCAGCTTAGAAGCGAGCCATACGCAGTATTTT.

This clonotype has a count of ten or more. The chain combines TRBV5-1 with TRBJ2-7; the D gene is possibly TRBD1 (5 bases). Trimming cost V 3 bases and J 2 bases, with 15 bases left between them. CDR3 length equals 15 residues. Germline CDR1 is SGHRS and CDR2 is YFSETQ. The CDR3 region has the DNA TGCGCCAGCAGCTCCAATAGGGGAAAAACCTACGAGCAGTACTTC. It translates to CASSSNRGKTYEQYF.

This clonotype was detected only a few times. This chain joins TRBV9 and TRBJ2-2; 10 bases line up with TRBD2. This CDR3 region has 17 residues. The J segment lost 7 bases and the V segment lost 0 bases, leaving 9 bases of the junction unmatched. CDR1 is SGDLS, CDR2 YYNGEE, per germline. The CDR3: CASSVVGSGGPGGELFF. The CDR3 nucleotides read TGTGCCAGCAGCGTAGTTGGTAGCGGGGGGCCCGGCGGGGAGCTGTTTTTT. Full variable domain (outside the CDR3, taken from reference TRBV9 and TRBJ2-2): DSGVTQTPKHLITATGQRVTLRCSPRSGDLSVYWYQQSLDQGLQFLIQYYNGEERAKGNILERFSAQQFPDLHSELNLSSLELGDSALYFCASSVVGSGGPGGELFFGEGSRLTVL.

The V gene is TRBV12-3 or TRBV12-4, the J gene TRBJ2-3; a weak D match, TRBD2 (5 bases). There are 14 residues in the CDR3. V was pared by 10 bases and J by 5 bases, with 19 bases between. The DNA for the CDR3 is TGTGCCACCTCCCCGGGAATTTCGTTAGATACGCAGTATTTT. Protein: CATSPGISLDTQYF.

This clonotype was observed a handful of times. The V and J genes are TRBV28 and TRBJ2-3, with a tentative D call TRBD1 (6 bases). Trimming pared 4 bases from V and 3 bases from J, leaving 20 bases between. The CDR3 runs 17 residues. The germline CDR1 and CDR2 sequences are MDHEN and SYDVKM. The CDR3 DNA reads TGTGCCAGCAGTTCAAGTTTATTTCAGGGGATGACAGATACGCAGTATTTT. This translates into CASSSSLFQGMTDTQYF.

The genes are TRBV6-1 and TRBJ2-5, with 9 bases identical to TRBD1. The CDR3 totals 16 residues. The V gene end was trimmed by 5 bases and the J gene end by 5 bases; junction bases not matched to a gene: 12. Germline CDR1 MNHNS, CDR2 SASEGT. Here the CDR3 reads CASSPNRGRFLETQYF. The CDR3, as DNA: TGTGCCAGCAGTCCAAACAGGGGGCGCTTCCTTGAGACCCAGTACTTC.

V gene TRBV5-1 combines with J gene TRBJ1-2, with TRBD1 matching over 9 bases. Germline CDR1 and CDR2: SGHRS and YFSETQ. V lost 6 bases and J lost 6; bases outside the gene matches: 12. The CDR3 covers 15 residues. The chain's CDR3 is CASTLVAGTGNGYTF. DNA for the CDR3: TGCGCCAGCACCCTAGTAGCCGGGACAGGGAATGGCTACACCTTC.

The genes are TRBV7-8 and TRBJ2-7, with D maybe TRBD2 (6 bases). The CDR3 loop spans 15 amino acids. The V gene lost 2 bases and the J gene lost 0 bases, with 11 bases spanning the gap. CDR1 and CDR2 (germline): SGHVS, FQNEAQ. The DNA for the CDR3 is TGTGCCAGCAGCTTATTGGGCGGGAACTCCTACGAGCAGTACTTC. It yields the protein CASSLLGGNSYEQYF.

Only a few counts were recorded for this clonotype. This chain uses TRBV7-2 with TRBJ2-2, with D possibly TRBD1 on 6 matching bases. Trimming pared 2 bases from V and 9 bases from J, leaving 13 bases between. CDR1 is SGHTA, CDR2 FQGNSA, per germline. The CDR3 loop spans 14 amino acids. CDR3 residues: CASSLSIGGRELFF. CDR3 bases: TGTGCCAGCAGCTTATCAATTGGGGGCCGGGAGCTGTTTTTT. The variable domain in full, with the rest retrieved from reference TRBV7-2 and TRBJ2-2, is GAGVSQSPSNKVTEKGKDVELRCDPISGHTALYWYRQSLGQGLEFLIYFQGNSAPDKSGLPSDRFSAERTGGSVSTLTIQRTQQEDSAVYLCASSLSIGGRELFFGEGSRLTVL.

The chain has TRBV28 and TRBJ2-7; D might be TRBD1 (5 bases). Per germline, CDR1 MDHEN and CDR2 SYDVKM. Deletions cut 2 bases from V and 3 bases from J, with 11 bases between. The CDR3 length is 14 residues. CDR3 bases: TGTGCCAGCAGTTTAAGGGGCACTTACTACGAGCAGTACTTC. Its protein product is CASSLRGTYYEQYF.

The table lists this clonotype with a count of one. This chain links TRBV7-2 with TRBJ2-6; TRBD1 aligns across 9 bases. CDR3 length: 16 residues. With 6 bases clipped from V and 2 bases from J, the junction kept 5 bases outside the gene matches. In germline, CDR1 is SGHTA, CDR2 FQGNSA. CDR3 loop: CASRKQGAAGANVLTF. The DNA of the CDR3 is TGTGCCAGCAGGAAACAGGGGGCGGCTGGGGCCAACGTCCTGACTTTC.

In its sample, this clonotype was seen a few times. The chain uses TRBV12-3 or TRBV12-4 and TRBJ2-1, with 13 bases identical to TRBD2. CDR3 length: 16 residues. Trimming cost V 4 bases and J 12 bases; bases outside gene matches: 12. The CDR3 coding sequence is TGTGCCAGCAGTTCACAAACGGGACTAGCGGGAAGATGGCAGTTCTTC. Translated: CASSSQTGLAGRWQFF.

CDR3: CASSQEFGTSGDGEQFF. The CDR3 DNA follows: TGTGCCAGCAGCCAAGAGTTTGGGACTAGCGGGGACGGTGAGCAGTTCTTC. This chain links TRBV14 with TRBJ2-1, with 13 positions matching TRBD2. The CDR3 sequence is 17 residues long. V shed 0 bases, J shed 9 bases, and the junction held 8 bases outside the gene matches. CDR1 is SGHDN, CDR2 FVKESK, per germline.

The CDR3 DNA follows: TGCGCCAGCAGCCCTAGGACAGGGGTCGAAGAGACCCAGTACTTC. Amino acid sequence: CASSPRTGVEETQYF. The chain uses TRBV5-1 and TRBJ2-5, with TRBD1 matching over 9 bases. The germline V gene has CDR1 SGHRS and CDR2 YFSETQ. Unmatched junction bases numbered 7, after V lost 4 bases and J lost 3 bases. This CDR3 contains 15 residues.